These 4 T cell receptor beta chains came from one sample sequenced in a study of siplizumab effects on memory and regulatory T cells. TCRdb's copy holds only in-frame clones and misses some; the assay was immunoSEQ multiplex PCR. The sample has 85,000 to 130,000 clones, around 90% seen once. The sequencing input was CD4+ T cells sorted from blood. The receptors were gathered from a human donor in good health. Some clones in this sample may be carry-over from other donors' samples.

This clone was seen more than once but under ten times. CDR3 amino acids: CASSHRTGQGGELFF. CDR3 sequence (DNA): TGCGCCAGCAGCCATAGGACAGGGCAAGGCGGGGAGCTGTTTTTT. This chain links TRBV5-1 with TRBJ2-2, with 8 bases that match TRBD1. Unmatched junction bases numbered 9, after V lost 4 bases and J lost 7 bases. Germline V CDR1 and CDR2: SGHRS, YFSETQ. The CDR3 has 15 amino acids.

The chain couples TRBV7-3 to TRBJ2-2; D remains unclear. Trimming left V 3 bases short and J 2 bases short, with 10 bases between. Germline CDR1 reads SGHTA; CDR2 reads FQGTGA. This CDR3 has 15 residues. CDR3 amino acids: CASSLENSNTGELFF. The CDR3 DNA sequence: TGTGCCAGCAGCTTGGAAAACTCCAACACCGGGGAGCTGTTTTTT.

V usage is TRBV25-1 and J usage is TRBJ2-5; D is possibly TRBD1 (5 bases). The germline gives CDR1 MGHDK, CDR2 SYGVNS. Trimming removed 4 bases at V and 2 bases at J, with 8 bases between. The length of the CDR3 is 13 residues. CDR3 region: CASSVAGQETQYF. In DNA, the CDR3 is TGTGCCAGCAGTGTAGCAGGGCAAGAGACCCAGTACTTC.

The chain carries TRBV2 and TRBJ2-3, with TRBD1 matching over 8 bases. V trimming: 7 bases; J trimming: 3 bases; junction bases outside the gene matches: 9. This CDR3 comprises 15 residues. Germline CDR1 is SNHLY and CDR2 is FYNNEI. Here the CDR3 DNA reads TGTGCCAGCACCTTGGACAGGGAGGCGACAGATACGCAGTATTTT. This sequence encodes CASTLDREATDTQYF.